The 12 T cell receptor beta chains listed next were all sequenced from one sample in a study of OX40 agonist ivuxolimab in advanced cancers. Library generation was performed with the immunoSEQ multiplex PCR assay. The source is immuneACCESS, and TCRdb retained only in-frame sequences with V and J called. Part of the clones is not carried over; for the studies checked, unresolved V genes explain less than half of this, and the remainder is unexplained. Within this sample are 50,000 to 65,000 clones, with 84% of them counted one time only. About 2% of the sample is held by the ten biggest clonotypes. The sequences come from CD4+ or CD8+ T cells sorted from blood, collected in a trial of the OX40 agonist ivuxolimab. All receptors come from an adult with an advanced solid tumor such as melanoma, head and neck, liver or kidney cancer.

The chain recombines TRBV11-1 with TRBJ2-5, with a weak D call TRBD1 (6 bases). Germline CDR1 and CDR2: SGHAT and FQDESV (reference sequence). CDR3 length: 13 residues. V was shortened by 1 base and J by 5 bases, with 8 bases between the two germline ends. CDR3 bases: TGTGCCAGCAGCTTAGACAGGGAGGAGACCCAGTACTTC. Translating it yields CASSLDREETQYF.

The rearrangement joins TRBV6-5 to TRBJ2-7, with D uncertain. CDR1 and CDR2 from the germline V gene are MNHEY and SVGAGI. V gave up 5 bases and J gave up 0 bases, with 5 bases separating them. This CDR3 has 12 amino acids. CDR3 DNA: TGTGCCAGCAGTCCTAGCTCCTACGAGCAGTACTTC. It is translated as CASSPSSYEQYF.

The chain combines TRBV11-3 with TRBJ2-3; D unresolved. The V end lost 5 bases, the J end lost 0 bases, and 9 bases lay between the germline ends. The length of the CDR3 is 14 residues. Germline loops: CDR1 SGHNT, CDR2 YENEEA. The CDR3 protein is CASSAGRSTDTQYF. CDR3 nucleotides: TGTGCCAGCAGCGCCGGGCGCAGCACAGATACGCAGTATTTT.

The V gene is TRBV18, the J gene TRBJ2-5; possible D gene TRBD2, 5 bases. The CDR3 length is 14 residues. Germline CDR1 KGHSH, CDR2 LQKENI. Deletions cut 4 bases from V and 5 bases from J, with 14 bases between. DNA for the CDR3: TGTGCCAGCTCACAGGACCTTTCGGGGGAGACCCAGTACTTC. It is translated as CASSQDLSGETQYF.

The CDR3 loop reads CASSFGLAGGRAGSYEQYF. The CDR3 DNA reads TGTGCCAGCAGCTTTGGGCTAGCGGGAGGGCGAGCGGGTAGCTACGAGCAGTACTTC. The rearrangement joins TRBV7-2 to TRBJ2-7; 12 positions agree with TRBD2. Germline CDR1 is SGHTA and CDR2 is FQGNSA. The CDR3 is 19 amino acids. V shed 3 bases and J 3 bases; nucleotides not matched to a gene: 15.

The chain joins TRBV10-1 to TRBJ1-2; D might be TRBD1 (5 bases). V was clipped by 5 bases and J by 8 bases, with 15 bases between them. The germline CDR1 and CDR2 sequences are WNHNN and SYGVQD (reference sequence). The CDR3 length is 13 residues. This CDR3 reads CASSWVGGRGYTF. The DNA of the CDR3 is TGCGCCAGCAGTTGGGTTGGGGGAAGAGGCTACACCTTC.

The chain has TRBV30 and TRBJ1-2, with D perhaps TRBD1 (6 bases). V lost 3 bases and J 7 bases, leaving 9 bases between the germline ends. CDR1 is GTSNPN and CDR2 is SVGIG in the germline V gene (reference sequence). The CDR3 totals 11 residues. CDR3 loop: CAWRRGGGYTF. CDR3 coding DNA: TGTGCCTGGAGAAGAGGGGGTGGCTACACCTTC.

This clone showed up just once. The rearrangement uses TRBV10-3 and TRBJ2-7; 10 bases agree with TRBD1. The CDR3 length is 14 residues. Germline loops: CDR1 ENHRY, CDR2 SYGVKD. The V and J ends lost 6 bases and 2 bases, in that order; junction bases with no gene match: 4. CDR3 nucleotides: TGTGCCATCAGGGGGACAGGGGACGCCTACGAGCAGTACTTC. It is translated as CAIRGTGDAYEQYF.

The J gene is TRBJ1-1, the V gene TRBV5-4; unclear D gene. CDR3 size: 15 residues. V lost 4 bases, J lost 1 base, and 14 bases lay in between. The germline gives CDR1 SGHNT, CDR2 YYREEE (reference sequence). The CDR3 region is CASSRIDGPNTEAFF. CDR3 bases: TGTGCCAGCAGCCGGATCGACGGGCCGAACACTGAAGCTTTCTTT.

This clone has just one count. The V gene is TRBV5-1, the J gene TRBJ2-7; D is perhaps TRBD1 (5 bases). The V and J ends lost 0 bases and 4 bases respectively, with 8 bases between them. The germline gives CDR1 SGHRS, CDR2 YFSETQ. The CDR3 is 13 amino acids. Here the CDR3 DNA reads TGCGCCAGCAGCTTGGAACCAGGGTACGAGCAGTACTTC. Its protein is CASSLEPGYEQYF.

The chain carries TRBV10-1 and TRBJ2-5; D uncertain. This CDR3 region has 13 residues. Germline CDR1 and CDR2: WNHNN and SYGVQD (reference sequence). Trimming removed 6 bases from V and 3 bases from J, with 11 bases in between. The CDR3 bases are TGCGCCAGCAGCGACCGGACGAAAGAGACCCAGTACTTC. This sequence encodes CASSDRTKETQYF.

The V gene is TRBV5-1, the J gene TRBJ2-1, with 10 bases matching TRBD1. The germline V gene has CDR1 SGHRS and CDR2 YFSETQ. The CDR3 contains 15 residues. Trimming removed 4 bases from V and 9 bases from J; junction bases left unmatched: 10. The CDR3 spells CASSTGTGEFSEQFF. DNA for the CDR3: TGCGCCAGCAGCACCGGGACAGGGGAATTTAGTGAGCAGTTCTTC.